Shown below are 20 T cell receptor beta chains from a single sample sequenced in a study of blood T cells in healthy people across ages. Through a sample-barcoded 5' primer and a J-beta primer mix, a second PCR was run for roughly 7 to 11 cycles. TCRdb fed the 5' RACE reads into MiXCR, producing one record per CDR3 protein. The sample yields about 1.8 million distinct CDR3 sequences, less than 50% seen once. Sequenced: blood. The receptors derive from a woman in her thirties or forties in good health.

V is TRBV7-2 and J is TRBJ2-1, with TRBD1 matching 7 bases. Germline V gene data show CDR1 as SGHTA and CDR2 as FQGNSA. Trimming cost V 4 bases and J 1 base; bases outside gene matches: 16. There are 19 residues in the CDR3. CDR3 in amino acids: CASSSPKVGRGQSYNEQFF. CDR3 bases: TGTGCCAGCAGCTCCCCTAAAGTGGGAAGGGGGCAATCCTACAATGAGCAGTTCTTC.

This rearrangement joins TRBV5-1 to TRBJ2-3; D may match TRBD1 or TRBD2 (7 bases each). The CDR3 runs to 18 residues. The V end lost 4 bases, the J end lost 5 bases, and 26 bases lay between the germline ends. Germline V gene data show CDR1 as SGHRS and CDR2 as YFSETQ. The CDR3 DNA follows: TGCGCCAGCAGCCCGATTGGGAGGGGGCTTTTTTTAGGAGATACGCAGTATTTT. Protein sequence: CASSPIGRGLFLGDTQYF.

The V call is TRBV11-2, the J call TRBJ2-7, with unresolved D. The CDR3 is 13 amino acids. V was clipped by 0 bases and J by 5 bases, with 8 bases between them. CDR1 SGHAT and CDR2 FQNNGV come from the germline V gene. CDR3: CASSLDRSHEQYF. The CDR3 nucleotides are TGTGCCAGCAGCTTAGATCGGTCACACGAGCAGTACTTC.

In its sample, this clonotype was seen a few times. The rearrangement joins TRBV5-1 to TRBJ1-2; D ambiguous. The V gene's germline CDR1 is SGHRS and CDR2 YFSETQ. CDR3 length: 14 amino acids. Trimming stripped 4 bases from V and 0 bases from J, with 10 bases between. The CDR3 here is CASSIDGANYGYTF. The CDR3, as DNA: TGCGCCAGCAGCATTGACGGAGCTAACTATGGCTACACCTTC.

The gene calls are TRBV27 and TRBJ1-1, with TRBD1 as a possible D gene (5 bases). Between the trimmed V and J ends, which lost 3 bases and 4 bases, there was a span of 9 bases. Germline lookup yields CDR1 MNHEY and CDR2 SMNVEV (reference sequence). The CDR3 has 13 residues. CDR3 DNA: TGTGCCAGCAGTTTCGCCCAGGGCACTGAAGCTTTCTTT. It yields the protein CASSFAQGTEAFF.

CDR3 in amino acids: CASSQDQQETQYF. As DNA, the CDR3 is TGTGCCAGCAGCCAAGATCAACAAGAGACCCAGTACTTC. The chain links TRBV4-2 to TRBJ2-5; D not certain. V was shortened by 0 bases and J by 2 bases, with 4 bases between the two germline ends. Germline assignment: CDR1 LGHNA and CDR2 YNFKEQ. The CDR3 spans 13 residues.

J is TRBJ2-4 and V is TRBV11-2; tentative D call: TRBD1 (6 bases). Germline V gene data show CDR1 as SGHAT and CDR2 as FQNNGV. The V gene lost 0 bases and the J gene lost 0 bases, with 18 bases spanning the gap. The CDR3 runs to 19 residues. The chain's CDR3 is CASSLDPPGERGAKNIQYF. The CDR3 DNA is TGTGCCAGCAGCTTAGACCCTCCAGGGGAAAGGGGAGCCAAAAACATTCAGTACTTC.

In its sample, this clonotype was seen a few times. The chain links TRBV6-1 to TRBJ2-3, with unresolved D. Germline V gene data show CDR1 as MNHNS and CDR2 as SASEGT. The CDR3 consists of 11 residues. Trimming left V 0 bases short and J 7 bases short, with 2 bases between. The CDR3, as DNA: TGTGCCAGCAGTGAAGCATATACGCAGTATTTT. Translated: CASSEAYTQYF.

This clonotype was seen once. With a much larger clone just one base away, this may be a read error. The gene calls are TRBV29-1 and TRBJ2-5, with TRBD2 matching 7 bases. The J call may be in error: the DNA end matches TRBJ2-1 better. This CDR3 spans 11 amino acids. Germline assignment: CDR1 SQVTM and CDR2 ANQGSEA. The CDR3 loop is CSASRRETQFF. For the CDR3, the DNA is TGCAGCGCATCGAGGCGGGAGACCCAGTTCTTC.

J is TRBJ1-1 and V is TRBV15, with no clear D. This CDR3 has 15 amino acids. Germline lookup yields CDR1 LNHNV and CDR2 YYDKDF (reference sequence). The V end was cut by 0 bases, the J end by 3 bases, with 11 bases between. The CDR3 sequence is CATSRDPGSHTEAFF. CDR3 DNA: TGTGCCACCAGCAGAGATCCGGGATCCCACACTGAAGCTTTCTTT.

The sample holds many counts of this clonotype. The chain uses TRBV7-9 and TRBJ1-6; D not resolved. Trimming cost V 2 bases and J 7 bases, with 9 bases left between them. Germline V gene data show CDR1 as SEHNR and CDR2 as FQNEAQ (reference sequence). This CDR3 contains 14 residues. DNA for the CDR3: TGTGCCAGCAGCTTAAGGTTCGGGAATTCACCCCTCCACTTT. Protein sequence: CASSLRFGNSPLHF.

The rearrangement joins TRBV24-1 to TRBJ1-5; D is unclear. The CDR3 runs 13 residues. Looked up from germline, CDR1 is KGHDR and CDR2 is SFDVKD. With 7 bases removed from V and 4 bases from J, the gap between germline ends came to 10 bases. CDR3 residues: CATRANGNQPQHF. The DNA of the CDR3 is TGTGCCACCAGGGCCAATGGGAATCAGCCCCAGCATTTT.

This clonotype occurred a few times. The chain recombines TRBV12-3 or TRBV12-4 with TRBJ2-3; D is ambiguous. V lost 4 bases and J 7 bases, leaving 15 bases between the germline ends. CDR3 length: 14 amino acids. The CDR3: CASSSPFLANTQYF. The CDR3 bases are TGTGCCAGCAGTTCCCCATTCTTAGCAAATACGCAGTATTTT.

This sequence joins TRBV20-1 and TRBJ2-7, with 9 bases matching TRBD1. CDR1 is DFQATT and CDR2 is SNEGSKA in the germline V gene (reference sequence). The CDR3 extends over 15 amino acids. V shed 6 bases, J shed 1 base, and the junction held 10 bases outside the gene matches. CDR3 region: CSAPPGTGFSYEQYF. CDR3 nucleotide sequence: TGCAGTGCCCCCCCCGGGACAGGGTTTTCCTACGAGCAGTACTTC.

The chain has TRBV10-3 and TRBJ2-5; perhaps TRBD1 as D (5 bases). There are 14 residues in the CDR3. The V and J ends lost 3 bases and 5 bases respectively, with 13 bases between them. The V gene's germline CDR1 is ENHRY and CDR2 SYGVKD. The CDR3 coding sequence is TGTGCCATCAGTGAAAGGGGTTCCGGTGAGACCCAGTACTTC. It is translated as CAISERGSGETQYF.

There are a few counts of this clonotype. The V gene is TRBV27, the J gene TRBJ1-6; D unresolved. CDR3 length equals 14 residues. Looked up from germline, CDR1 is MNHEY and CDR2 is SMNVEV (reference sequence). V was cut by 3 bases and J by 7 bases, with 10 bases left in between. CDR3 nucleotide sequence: TGTGCCAGCAGTTTTCCCACCCTAAATTCACCCCTCCACTTT. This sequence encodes CASSFPTLNSPLHF.

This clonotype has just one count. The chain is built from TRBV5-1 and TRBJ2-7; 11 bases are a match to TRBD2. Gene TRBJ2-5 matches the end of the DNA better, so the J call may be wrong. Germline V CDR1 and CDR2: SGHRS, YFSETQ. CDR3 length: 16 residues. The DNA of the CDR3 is TGCGCCAGCAGCTTGGGAGGGACTAGCGGTGAAGAGACCCAGTACTTC. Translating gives CASSLGGTSGEETQYF.

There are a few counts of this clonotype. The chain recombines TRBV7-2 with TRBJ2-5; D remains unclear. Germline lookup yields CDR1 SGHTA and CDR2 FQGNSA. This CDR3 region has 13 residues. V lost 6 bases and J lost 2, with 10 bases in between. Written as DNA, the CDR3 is TGTGCCAGCAGGGGCAACGCTCAAGAGACCCAGTACTTC. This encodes CASRGNAQETQYF. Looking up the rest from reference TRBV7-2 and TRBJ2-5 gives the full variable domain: GAGVSQSPSNKVTEKGKDVELRCDPISGHTALYWYRQSLGQGLEFLIYFQGNSAPDKSGLPSDRFSAERTGGSVSTLTIQRTQQEDSAVYLCASRGNAQETQYFGPGTRLLVL.

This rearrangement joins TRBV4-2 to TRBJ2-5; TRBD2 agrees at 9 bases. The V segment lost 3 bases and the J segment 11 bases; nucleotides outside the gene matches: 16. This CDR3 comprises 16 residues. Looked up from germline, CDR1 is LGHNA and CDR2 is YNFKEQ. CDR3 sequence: CASSQVIAGGQSEQYF. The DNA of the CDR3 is TGTGCCAGCAGCCAGGTAATTGCGGGGGGGCAGAGTGAGCAGTACTTC.

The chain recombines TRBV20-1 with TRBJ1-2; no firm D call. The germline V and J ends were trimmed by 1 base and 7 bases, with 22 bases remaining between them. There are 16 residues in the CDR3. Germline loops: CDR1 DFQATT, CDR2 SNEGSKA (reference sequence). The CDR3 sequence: CSARVGGEVIRTGYTF. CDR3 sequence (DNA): TGCAGTGCTAGAGTTGGAGGTGAAGTTATCAGAACTGGCTACACCTTC.